Sequencing of this T cell receptor (beta chain) was carried out in a study of cytomegalovirus exposure and HLA in healthy donors. General study points: Donors were assumed by presence/absence analyses to have roughly uniform sequencing depth. Later on, a genetic analysis was performed. It linked a missense variant in DCLRE1C with V- and J-gene trimming of TCR beta.

Worth noting for this clone: Its antigen is currently unknown.

The CDR3 is made up of 14 amino acids. Germline CDR1 and CDR2: SEHNR and FQNEAQ (reference sequence). The germline V and J ends were trimmed by 5 bases and 2 bases, with 11 bases remaining between them. The PCR employed 60 Vbeta primers together with 13 Jbeta primers. In the original workflow: In a later analysis, 60 million to 90 million unique TCR beta chains included roughly 11 million shared by two or more donors. Profiled with immunoSEQ multiplex PCR; TCRdb holds only in-frame clones, not every one. Clonal size and the V and J genes are those of that table, whereas D and trimming came from the DNA. This table has 100,000 to 150,000 clones, less than 90% appearing once.

The specimen was PBMCs. The TCR comes from a young man in good health and CMV-seropositive. J is TRBJ2-3 and V is TRBV7-9; the D is unclear. The CDR3 here is CASSPRFSTDTQYF. Written as DNA, the CDR3 is TGTGCCAGCAGCCCCAGATTTTCCACAGATACGCAGTATTTT.